The 2 T cell receptor beta chains reported below all come from one sample, sequenced in a study of shared clonotypes between healthy human individuals. Produced via immunoSEQ multiplex PCR; TCRdb's table is partial and in-frame only. The sample contains about 1,800,000 clones, less than 95% of which appear only once. Naive-designated CD8 cells lacked CD45RO, were positively enriched for CCR7, and omitted terminally differentiated effector memory CD45RA+ cells. The material sequenced was naive CD8+ T cells sorted from blood. Receptors were obtained from a man between 18 and 29 years old in good health.

This rearrangement joins TRBV5-4 to TRBJ1-2, with no clear D. Germline CDR1 is SGHNT and CDR2 is YYREEE (reference sequence). The CDR3 extends over 15 amino acids. Trimming stripped 4 bases from V and 0 bases from J, with 13 bases between. CDR3 sequence (DNA): TGTGCCAGCAGCCCAAGTACGGACCCTAACTATGGCTACACCTTC. This encodes CASSPSTDPNYGYTF.

On this clone itself: A read error may account for a junction end that differs from germline. The genes are TRBV13 and TRBJ1-2, with D perhaps TRBD1 (6 bases). CDR1 is PRHDT and CDR2 is FYEKMQ in the germline V gene (reference sequence). CDR3 length: 13 amino acids. CDR3 in DNA: TGTGCCAGCAGCCTAGGACAGACCTATGGCTACACCTTC. It specifies CASSLGQTYGYTF.